This entry features one TCR beta chain sequence. These data are taken from a study of blood T cell repertoires in COVID-19. Background on the study: Acute and convalescent COVID-19 samples came from the United States, Italy and Spain. The cDNA or gDNA used as material had been derived from T cells, B-cell-depleted T cells, or PBMCs.

Authors' data handling: Reference gene primer amplification yielded estimated nucleated cell counts. TCRdb's copy holds only in-frame clones and misses some; the assay was immunoSEQ multiplex PCR. V and J calls and clone size follow that table, whereas D and trimming were derived from the DNA. The sample includes 130,000 to 150,000 clones, about three quarters seen only once; the top ten take 1.9%. The CDR3 is 13 amino acids. Germline-derived CDR1 and CDR2 are LNHDA and SQIVND (reference sequence). Trimming removed 7 bases at V and 5 bases at J, with 14 bases between. The receptor was derived from a woman aged 60-75 years with acute or convalescent COVID-19. The chain links TRBV19 to TRBJ1-1; no firm D call. Sequencing was done on a sample of peripheral blood. CDR3 DNA sequence: TGTGCCAGTAAGGAGGCGGTGGTGACTGAAGCTTTCTTT. Its protein is CASKEAVVTEAFF.